The source of this T cell receptor (beta chain) is a study of CD4 and CD8 cells across lung adenocarcinoma regions. This clonotype was counted many times. TCRdb passed the PCR reads through MiXCR, listing each CDR3 protein once. The sample consists of several thousand distinct CDR3 sequences, 55% to 60% of them appearing once. Donors had localized lung adenocarcinoma, a non-small cell lung cancer. This TCR derives from a female donor with lung adenocarcinoma. The CD4 and CD8 labels of this study may be unreliable. The sample consisted of CD4+ T cells from the center of a lung tumor.

The CDR3 loop is CASSPSDRVGHGQYF. CDR3 coding DNA: TGTGCCAGCAGCCCCTCGGACAGGGTGGGGCATGGGCAGTACTTC. The chain uses TRBV3-1 and TRBJ2-1, with 8 nucleotides matching TRBD1. The DNA end is more similar to TRBJ2-7, so the J call may be wrong. There are 15 residues in the CDR3. Germline CDR1 is LGHDT and CDR2 is YNNKEL (reference sequence).